The sequence of this T cell receptor beta chain was determined in a study of T-cell memory formation after mild COVID-19. Study-wide results and caveats: Of the contracting clones, CD4+ ones lay mainly in CM and EM, and CD8+ ones in EMRA. The study found balanced CD4/CD8 in clones contracting day 15 to 85 and a CD4+ lean in later expanders. The finding that pre-infection memory included some responding clones suggested that cross-reactive memory joined.

This clonotype was picked up many times. Its target is unknown. MiXCR was run by TCRdb on the 5' RACE reads, yielding one entry per CDR3 protein. Here the sample spans tens of thousands of distinct CDR3 sequences, around 17% being singletons. CDR1 is SQVTM, CDR2 ANQGSEA, per germline. This CDR3 has 14 residues. V lost 6 bases and J lost 4; bases outside the gene matches: 6. Sequences were obtained from PBMCs or a T cell subset sorted from them (not recorded which). The source of this sequence is an adult woman who had mild COVID-19 (a few samples of this study predate the infection). Cell type and time point are not known. J is TRBJ2-3 and V is TRBV29-1, with TRBD2 matching over 11 bases. The CDR3 coding sequence is TGCAGCGTCCTAGCGGGAGGCTCCGCAGATACGCAGTATTTT. Translation: CSVLAGGSADTQYF.